This TCR beta chain emerged from a study of blood T cells in healthy people across ages. Points from the study as a whole: The donors' CMV status was not determined, possibly confounding changes in expanded clonotypes.

Combining a sample-barcoded 5' primer with a J-beta primer mix, a second PCR ran for about 6 to 12 cycles. Every sample produced at least 3 million CDR3-containing paired-end reads. A single record per CDR3 protein comes from TCRdb applying MiXCR to the 5' RACE reads. Among about a million distinct CDR3 sequences, roughly 51% were seen once, and the ten largest hold around 21%. Details on this clonotype: Its antigen is unidentified.

Total RNA extracted from each sample amounted to at least 5.5 micrograms. This CDR3 comprises 17 residues. Germline CDR1 reads SNHLY; CDR2 reads FYNNEI. Trimming pared 8 bases from V and 0 bases from J, leaving 21 bases between. The TCR originated in a woman aged 55 to 70 in good health. The chain has TRBV2 and TRBJ2-3, with D perhaps given as TRBD1 or TRBD2 (7 bases each). Sequences were obtained from blood. The CDR3 here is CASLSLRGDSSTDTQYF. CDR3 bases: TGTGCCAGCCTTTCCCTCCGGGGGGACAGTAGCACAGATACGCAGTATTTT.